Below are 14 T cell receptor beta chains sequenced from a single sample in a study of blood T cell repertoires in COVID-19. Some clones are missing from TCRdb's copy, which holds only in-frame ones; the method was immunoSEQ multiplex PCR. The sample has about 200,000 clones; about four fifths are singletons. Sequenced sample: peripheral blood. The receptors shown here come from a woman in her fifties or sixties with active or convalescent COVID-19.

The V and J genes are TRBV5-1 and TRBJ1-4; tentative D call: TRBD1 (6 bases). From germline, CDR1 is SGHRS and CDR2 YFSETQ. Trimming stripped 0 bases from V and 5 bases from J, with 11 bases between. The CDR3 is 15 amino acids. This CDR3 reads CASSLGTVYNEKLFF. In DNA form, the CDR3 reads TGCGCCAGCAGCTTGGGGACAGTCTACAATGAAAAACTGTTTTTT.

The chain is built from TRBV5-4 and TRBJ2-1; 7 nucleotides agree with TRBD2. CDR1 SGHNT and CDR2 YYREEE come from the germline V gene (reference sequence). With 7 bases clipped from V and 10 bases from J, the junction kept 14 bases outside the gene matches. This CDR3 contains 14 residues. The CDR3 loop is CASQAPTSPREQFF. DNA for the CDR3: TGTGCCAGCCAAGCCCCGACTAGCCCGAGGGAGCAGTTCTTC.

The chain links TRBV28 to TRBJ2-1, with 11 bases matching TRBD2. Germline assignment: CDR1 MDHEN and CDR2 SYDVKM. The CDR3 is 17 amino acids. Trimming removed 6 bases from V and 3 bases from J; junction bases left unmatched: 10. CDR3 nucleotide sequence: TGTGCCAGCAGCCCGGCGGGACTAGCGGCAAACTACAATGAGCAGTTCTTC. It is translated as CASSPAGLAANYNEQFF.

The chain employs TRBV19 and TRBJ1-4, with TRBD1 identical over 9 bases. V lost 7 bases, J lost 6 bases, and 9 bases stayed unmatched. Germline V gives CDR1 LNHDA, CDR2 SQIVND (reference sequence). This CDR3 comprises 15 residues. CDR3 DNA sequence: TGTGCCAGTACCTCAGTCGACAGGGGGGATGAAAAACTGTTTTTT. It translates to CASTSVDRGDEKLFF.

The rearrangement links TRBV19 to TRBJ2-5, with 7 bases fitting TRBD1. Germline V gives CDR1 LNHDA, CDR2 SQIVND (reference sequence). This CDR3 spans 14 amino acids. V lost 5 bases and J lost 1; bases outside the gene matches: 4. Here the CDR3 reads CASSATGVQETQYF. Here the CDR3 DNA reads TGTGCCAGTAGTGCCACAGGGGTCCAAGAGACCCAGTACTTC. The full variable domain, its missing parts supplied by reference TRBV19 and TRBJ2-5, is DGGITQSPKYLFRKEGQNVTLSCEQNLNHDAMYWYRQDPGQGLRLIYYSQIVNDFQKGDIAEGYSVSREKKESFPLTVTSAQKNPTAFYLCASSATGVQETQYFGPGTRLLVL.

In this sample, this clone turned up a few times. CDR3 protein: CASSWQQEGVYGYTF. CDR3 coding DNA: TGTGCCAGCAGCTGGCAACAGGAGGGAGTCTATGGCTACACCTTC. The gene calls are TRBV9 and TRBJ1-2, with a weak D call TRBD1 (5 bases). The length of the CDR3 is 15 residues. CDR1 is SGDLS and CDR2 is YYNGEE in the germline V gene. Trimming removed 4 bases from V and 4 bases from J, with 17 bases in between.

V and J are TRBV19 and TRBJ1-2; D is ambiguous. Trimming left V 6 bases short and J 8 bases short, with 16 bases between. This CDR3 comprises 13 residues. Germline V gene lookup returns CDR1 LNHDA and CDR2 SQIVND (reference sequence). The CDR3: CASSPSRGIGYTF. The CDR3 DNA reads as TGTGCCAGTAGCCCTTCTCGGGGAATCGGCTACACCTTC.

The chain carries TRBV7-6 and TRBJ2-3, with TRBD1 matching 7 bases. V lost 2 bases to trimming and J lost 0 bases; unmatched junction nucleotides: 5. The CDR3 length is 16 residues. Looked up from germline, CDR1 is SGHVS and CDR2 is FNYEAQ. The DNA of the CDR3 is TGTGCCAGCAGCTTAAACCGACAGGGAAGCACAGATACGCAGTATTTT. Its translation: CASSLNRQGSTDTQYF.

This clone appeared once. The chain has TRBV9 and TRBJ2-2, with 8 bases that match TRBD2. The CDR3 loop spans 16 amino acids. The germline V gene has CDR1 SGDLS and CDR2 YYNGEE. The junction had 12 bases not matched to a gene; V was cut back by 4 bases and J by 7 bases. CDR3 in amino acids: CASSPRGGGYGGELFF. The CDR3 nucleotides read TGTGCCAGCAGCCCCCGGGGGGGCGGGTACGGCGGGGAGCTGTTTTTT.

The chain recombines TRBV27 with TRBJ2-3; TRBD2 is a possible D gene (5 bases). CDR1 and CDR2 (germline): MNHEY, SMNVEV (reference sequence). There are 14 residues in the CDR3. Trimming pared 4 bases from V and 5 bases from J, leaving 13 bases between. CDR3 sequence reads: CASSSLRAGDTQYF. CDR3 bases: TGTGCCAGCAGTTCCCTTAGGGCGGGAGATACGCAGTATTTT.

The chain carries TRBV10-1 and TRBJ2-2, with 8 bases identical to TRBD1. With 5 bases clipped from V and 4 bases from J, the junction kept 9 bases outside the gene matches. CDR1 and CDR2 (germline): WNHNN, SYGVQD (reference sequence). This CDR3 contains 16 residues. CDR3 nucleotides: TGCGCCAGCAGTCCCTACCTGACAGGGGTCACCGGGGAGCTGTTTTTT. It translates to CASSPYLTGVTGELFF.

This clone was detected once. This chain uses TRBV15 with TRBJ2-3; 7 bases agree with TRBD2. CDR3 size: 15 residues. Germline V gene data show CDR1 as LNHNV and CDR2 as YYDKDF (reference sequence). The trim removed 5 bases at V and 2 bases at J, leaving 7 bases unmatched. The CDR3 coding sequence is TGTGCCACCAGCCCCCGCGGGGGATCCACAGATACGCAGTATTTT. Protein sequence: CATSPRGGSTDTQYF.

The V and J genes are TRBV28 and TRBJ1-1, with a weak D call TRBD1 (6 bases). V shed 4 bases and J shed 3 bases, with 24 bases lying between them. There are 18 residues in the CDR3. CDR1 and CDR2 (germline): MDHEN, SYDVKM. The CDR3 protein is CASSSDMWGGRGDTEAFF. CDR3 bases: TGTGCCAGCAGTTCCGATATGTGGGGGGGGCGCGGGGACACTGAAGCTTTCTTT. Filled out from reference TRBV28 and TRBJ1-1, the complete variable domain reads DVKVTQSSRYLVKRTGEKVFLECVQDMDHENMFWYRQDPGLGLRLIYFSYDVKMKEKGDIPEGYSVSREKKERFSLILESASTNQTSMYLCASSSDMWGGRGDTEAFFGQGTRLTVV.

This clone came up a few times. The gene calls are TRBV27 and TRBJ2-2; 8 bases agree with TRBD1. The V and J ends lost 6 bases and 5 bases, in that order; junction bases with no gene match: 5. Germline V gene sequence: CDR1 MNHEY, CDR2 SMNVEV (reference sequence). The CDR3 length is 14 residues. CDR3 loop: CASRWTGITGELFF. The CDR3 DNA reads TGTGCCAGCAGATGGACAGGGATTACCGGGGAGCTGTTTTTT.